This TCR beta chain derives from a study of OX40 agonist ivuxolimab in advanced cancers. Findings of the study overall: With doses of 0.1 to 3.0 mg/kg, CD4+ and CD8+ blood T cells had undergone clonal expansion by week 6. Among the least clonally expanded were partial responders at 0.1-3.0 mg/kg.

Some clones are missing from TCRdb's copy, which holds only in-frame ones; the method was immunoSEQ multiplex PCR. The profile shows roughly 80,000 clones, roughly nine tenths of them singletons. This clone showed up just once. What it binds is unknown. Germline V gives CDR1 SGHNT, CDR2 YENEEA. Trimming removed 5 bases at V and 3 bases at J, with 11 bases between. The CDR3 sequence is 14 residues long. The source material was CD4+ or CD8+ T cells sorted from blood, sampled in a trial of the OX40 agonist ivuxolimab. The TCR was taken from an adult with an advanced solid tumor such as melanoma, head and neck, liver or kidney cancer. The chain joins TRBV11-3 to TRBJ2-1; unclear D gene. The CDR3 reads CASSRGGIYNEQFF. In DNA, the CDR3 is TGTGCCAGCAGCCGTGGCGGAATCTACAATGAGCAGTTCTTC. The full variable domain, with the rest looked up from reference TRBV11-3 and TRBJ2-1, is EAGVVQSPRYKIIEKKQPVAFWCNPISGHNTLYWYLQNLGQGPELLIRYENEEAVDDSQLPKDRFSAERLKGVDSTLKIQPAELGDSAVYLCASSRGGIYNEQFFGPGTRLTVL.